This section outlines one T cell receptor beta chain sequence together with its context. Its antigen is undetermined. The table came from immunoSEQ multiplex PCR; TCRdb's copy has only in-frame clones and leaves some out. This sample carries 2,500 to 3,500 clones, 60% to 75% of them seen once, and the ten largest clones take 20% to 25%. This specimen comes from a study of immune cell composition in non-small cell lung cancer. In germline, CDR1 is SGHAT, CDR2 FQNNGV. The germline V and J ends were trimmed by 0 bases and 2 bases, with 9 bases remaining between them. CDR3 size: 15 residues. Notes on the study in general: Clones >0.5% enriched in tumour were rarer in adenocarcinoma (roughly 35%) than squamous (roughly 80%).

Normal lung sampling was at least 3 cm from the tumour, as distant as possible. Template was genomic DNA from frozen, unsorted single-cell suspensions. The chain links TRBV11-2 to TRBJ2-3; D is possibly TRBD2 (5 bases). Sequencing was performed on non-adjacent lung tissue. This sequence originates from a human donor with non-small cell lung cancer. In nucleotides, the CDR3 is TGTGCCAGCAGCTTAGAGCGGGTCTCCACAGATACGCAGTATTTT. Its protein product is CASSLERVSTDTQYF.